This is a list of T cell receptor beta chains from one sample in a study of post-analysis software for immune sequencing data. MiXCR was run by TCRdb on the PCR reads, yielding one entry per CDR3 protein. The table records hundreds of thousands of distinct CDR3 sequences, 44% of them present only once. Sequenced material: blood. Receptor source: a girl aged 10-17 years with multiple sclerosis. CDR3s include the opening cysteine and the closing phenylalanine or tryptophan. A D gene is named only where the DNA matches it firmly. Size values are once, few and many counts, or a class for expanded clones, and some rows have none.

TRBJ2-3,TRBV29-1,few,-,TGCAGCGTTGACTTCACAGATACGCAGTATTTT,CSVDFTDTQYF
TRBJ2-1,TRBV20-1,-,-,TGCAGTGCTAGACCCGCAAGGCCCCATGAGCAGTTCTTC,CSARPARPHEQFF
TRBJ2-7,TRBV7-2,-,TRBD1,TGTGCCAGCAGCTATGACCGGGACAGGGAACGCGAGCAGTACTTC,CASSYDRDREREQYF
TRBJ1-2,TRBV5-5,-,TRBD1,TGTGCCAGCAGCTTGACAGGGGACTCTCCTTATGGCTGCACCTTC,CASSLTGDSPYGCTF
TRBJ1-6,TRBV3-1,-,-,TGTGCCAGCAGCCCCCTAGGGGAGGATTCACCCCTCCACTTT,CASSPLGEDSPLHF
TRBJ1-5,TRBV12-3/TRBV12-4,-,-,TGTGCCAGCAGTTTGAGTCTAAATCAGCCCCAGCATTTT,CASSLSLNQPQHF
TRBJ2-3,TRBV10-3,-,TRBD2,TGTGCCATCAGTACGGGGGGGCCGAGGACAGATACGCAGTATTTT,CAISTGGPRTDTQYF
TRBJ2-5,TRBV12-3/TRBV12-4,few,-,TGTGCCAGCACCCACAGCCAAGAGACCCAGTACTTC,CASTHSQETQYF
TRBJ2-5,TRBV5-1,-,TRBD2,TGCGCCTCCTCAGGGGTCGGACTAGCGGGAGGAGTCGGATCTGCGGGGGAGCAGTACTTC,CASSGVGLAGGVGSAGEQYF
TRBJ2-3,TRBV10-3,few,TRBD1,TGTGCCATCCAAAAAAGGCAGGGGGGCACAGATACGCAGTATTTT,CAIQKRQGGTDTQYF
TRBJ2-7,TRBV5-6,few,-,TGTGCCAGCAGCTTGGCCGGCGGGGGCAACACCTACGAGCAGTACTTC,CASSLAGGGNTYEQYF